This TCR beta chain emerged from a study of T cells in Graves' hyperthyroidism and ophthalmopathy. Study as a whole: Peripheral blood was taken when the disease was first diagnosed, before any treatment began.

In this sample, this clonotype turned up many times. Its antigen is unidentified. Together with thyroid ultrasound, orbital computed tomography, serum thyroxine and TRAb, clinical symptoms were used for diagnoses. The study, taken as a whole, reports: Ophthalmopathy got predicted by the model a median around 6.6 months before its onset.

Researchers took RNA transcripts and amplified the TCR beta CDR3 regions from them. Using the HTBI primer set, a first-round RT-PCR was run on the TCR CDR3. TCRdb passed the multiplex PCR reads through MiXCR, listing each CDR3 protein once. The sample gives 220,000 or so distinct CDR3 sequences, approximately 16% of which show up once; around 28% is in the top ten. The sample consisted of blood. The clonotype was recovered from a young woman with Graves' ophthalmopathy.

The CDR3 is CASSQAPWGNQPQHF. Here the CDR3 DNA reads TGTGCCAGCAGCCAAGCCCCATGGGGCAATCAGCCCCAGCATTTT. The genes are TRBV3-1 and TRBJ1-5; D not resolved. This CDR3 spans 15 amino acids. Germline-derived CDR1 and CDR2 are LGHDT and YNNKEL (reference sequence). With 1 base removed from V and 2 bases from J, the gap between germline ends came to 9 bases.